The next 21 T cell receptor beta chains were all read from a single sample in a study of sequential checkpoint blockade in melanoma. Indicated treatment: randomized to nivolumab then ipilimumab (arm A) or the reverse (arm B). Libraries were prepared by immunoSEQ multiplex PCR; TCRdb keeps only in-frame clonotypes and omits some of them. The sample holds under 20,000 clones, approximately 80% seen once. The sequences come from CD8+ T cells sorted from blood (inferred from file names), collected from a patient given nivolumab and ipilimumab in sequence. The receptor source for this set is a human donor with melanoma.

This clone showed up just a few times. The chain employs TRBV4-2 and TRBJ2-7; 10 bases are a match to TRBD2. This CDR3 contains 15 residues. Germline CDR1 is LGHNA and CDR2 is YNFKEQ. With 1 base clipped from V and 6 bases from J, the junction kept 6 bases outside the gene matches. The CDR3 here is CASSQVGTSVGEQYF. CDR3 DNA sequence: TGTGCCAGCAGCCAAGTGGGGACTAGCGTTGGCGAGCAGTACTTC.

This rearrangement joins TRBV4-1 to TRBJ2-7; 7 bases align to TRBD2. The CDR3 spans 15 residues. After removal of 2 bases from V and 0 bases from J, the junction contained 4 bases not matched to a gene. Germline V gives CDR1 MGHRA, CDR2 YSYEKL. As DNA, the CDR3 is TGCGCCAGCAGCCAAAGGCTAGCGGACTCCTACGAGCAGTACTTC. It specifies CASSQRLADSYEQYF.

The V call is TRBV19, the J call TRBJ2-1, with 8 bases identical to TRBD1. Germline loops: CDR1 LNHDA, CDR2 SQIVND (reference sequence). The CDR3 has 17 residues. V shed 5 bases and J 4 bases; nucleotides not matched to a gene: 13. CDR3 region: CASSGGYDRGPYNEQFF. CDR3 in DNA: TGTGCCAGTAGTGGGGGATACGACAGGGGTCCATACAATGAGCAGTTCTTC.

The gene calls are TRBV4-1 and TRBJ1-1, with a weak D call TRBD1 (5 bases). CDR1 is MGHRA and CDR2 is YSYEKL in the germline V gene. The V end was cut by 1 base, the J end by 3 bases, with 6 bases between. The CDR3 runs to 13 residues. The CDR3 protein is CASSQVGDTEAFF. CDR3 sequence (DNA): TGCGCCAGCAGCCAAGTAGGGGACACTGAAGCTTTCTTT.

This clone was observed once. V usage is TRBV7-2 and J usage is TRBJ1-6; 8 nucleotides align to TRBD1. Germline loops: CDR1 SGHTA, CDR2 FQGNSA. CDR3 length: 14 amino acids. The ends lost 3 bases at V and 6 bases at J; junction bases unmatched: 1. DNA of the CDR3: TGTGCCAGCAGCTTGACAGGGGCTAATTCACCCCTCCACTTT. Its protein product is CASSLTGANSPLHF. Looking up the rest from reference TRBV7-2 and TRBJ1-6 gives the full variable domain: GAGVSQSPSNKVTEKGKDVELRCDPISGHTALYWYRQSLGQGLEFLIYFQGNSAPDKSGLPSDRFSAERTGGSVSTLTIQRTQQEDSAVYLCASSLTGANSPLHFGNGTRLTVT.

The rearrangement uses TRBV11-2 and TRBJ2-1, with 13 positions matching TRBD2. The germline V gene encodes CDR1 SGHAT and CDR2 FQNNGV. Trimming took 5 bases from V and 5 from J; bases not matched to a gene: 9. CDR3 size: 17 residues. CDR3 protein: CASSGPGTSGIDNEQFF. The CDR3 bases are TGTGCCAGCAGCGGTCCCGGGACTAGCGGGATAGACAATGAGCAGTTCTTC. The complete variable domain, with remaining parts taken from reference TRBV11-2 and TRBJ2-1, reads EAGVAQSPRYKIIEKRQSVAFWCNPISGHATLYWYQQILGQGPKLLIQFQNNGVVDDSQLPKDRFSAERLKGVDSTLKIQPAKLEDSAVYLCASSGPGTSGIDNEQFFGPGTRLTVL.

This clone was counted between two and nine times. The rearrangement joins TRBV29-1 to TRBJ2-7; no firm D call. The CDR3 is made up of 13 amino acids. Trimming took 3 bases from V and 7 from J, leaving 16 bases between them. Germline V gives CDR1 SQVTM, CDR2 ANQGSEA. This CDR3 is CSVESGTYDEQYF. The CDR3 DNA reads TGCAGCGTTGAGAGTGGTACCTACGATGAGCAGTACTTC.

This clone was seen a single time. The chain employs TRBV6-5 and TRBJ1-1; D unresolved. V lost 0 bases and J lost 6, with 8 bases in between. This CDR3 has 13 amino acids. Germline V gene lookup returns CDR1 MNHEY and CDR2 SVGAGI. This CDR3 is CASSYSLHAEAFF. DNA for the CDR3: TGTGCCAGCAGTTACTCACTTCACGCTGAAGCTTTCTTT.

The chain is built from TRBV7-6 and TRBJ2-5, with 9 bases that match TRBD1. The DNA end favors TRBJ2-7, so the J call may be wrong. This CDR3 contains 15 residues. Per the germline V gene, CDR1 is SGHVS and CDR2 is FNYEAQ. Here the CDR3 reads CASSLGTGASYEQYF. The CDR3, as DNA: TGTGCCAGCAGCTTAGGGACAGGGGCTTCCTACGAGCAGTACTTC.

The rearrangement joins TRBV30 to TRBJ1-5, with D possibly matching TRBD1 (5 bases). This CDR3 is built from 15 residues. Trimming shortened V by 0 bases and J by 1 base, and 10 bases separated the two germline ends. Germline V gene lookup returns CDR1 GTSNPN and CDR2 SVGIG (reference sequence). The CDR3 loop reads CAWSVFGASNQPQHF. The CDR3 bases are TGTGCCTGGAGTGTATTTGGGGCCAGCAATCAGCCCCAGCATTTT.

The chain recombines TRBV29-1 with TRBJ2-7; possibly TRBD1 for D (6 bases). The V gene lost 4 bases and the J gene lost 0 bases, with 10 bases spanning the gap. The germline CDR1 and CDR2 sequences are SQVTM and ANQGSEA. The CDR3 consists of 13 residues. In DNA, the CDR3 is TGCAGCGTTGTATGGACAGCCTCCTACGAGCAGTACTTC. It yields the protein CSVVWTASYEQYF.

This sequence joins TRBV7-9 and TRBJ2-7; TRBD1 is a possible D gene (6 bases). This CDR3 region has 15 residues. Trimming left V 2 bases short and J 7 bases short, with 18 bases between. Germline loops: CDR1 SEHNR, CDR2 FQNEAQ (reference sequence). CDR3 region: CASSLFPRGPTEQYF. In DNA, the CDR3 is TGTGCCAGCAGCTTATTTCCCAGGGGACCTACGGAGCAGTACTTC.

The chain uses TRBV9 and TRBJ2-7; a possible D gene is TRBD1 (6 bases). V was shortened by 0 bases and J by 3 bases, with 13 bases between the two germline ends. CDR3 length: 15 amino acids. Germline CDR1 is SGDLS and CDR2 is YYNGEE. CDR3 sequence (DNA): TGTGCCAGCAGCGTAGATGCAGGGGACGGCTACGAGCAGTACTTC. This encodes CASSVDAGDGYEQYF.

The chain is built from TRBV28 and TRBJ2-3; the match to TRBD2 covers 14 bases. This CDR3 contains 18 residues. Germline trimming cut 4 bases from V and 6 bases from J; bases unmatched to any gene: 12. Germline CDR1 and CDR2: MDHEN and SYDVKM. CDR3 residues: CASSSYRLAGGSEDTQYF. CDR3 DNA sequence: TGTGCCAGCAGTTCTTATCGACTAGCGGGAGGGTCCGAGGATACGCAGTATTTT.

The chain combines TRBV7-9 with TRBJ1-1; D gene unclear. The length of the CDR3 is 10 residues. Trimming left V 6 bases short and J 5 bases short, with 4 bases between. The germline CDR1 and CDR2 sequences are SEHNR and FQNEAQ (reference sequence). The CDR3 sequence is CASSRTEAFF. The CDR3 nucleotides read TGTGCCAGCAGTCGTACTGAAGCTTTCTTT.

This clone was counted once. This sequence joins TRBV9 and TRBJ2-7, with 7 nucleotides matching TRBD1. Germline V gene lookup returns CDR1 SGDLS and CDR2 YYNGEE. This CDR3 is 16 amino acids long. V lost 4 bases and J lost 1; bases outside the gene matches: 11. DNA of the CDR3: TGTGCCAGCAGCCCCCATGACAGGGCCCATTCCTACGAGCAGTACTTC. Translated, it gives CASSPHDRAHSYEQYF.

V and J are TRBV4-1 and TRBJ1-5; tentative D call: TRBD1 (5 bases). CDR3 size: 16 residues. Trimming took off 1 base at V and 0 bases at J, with 10 bases between the two ends. CDR1 is MGHRA and CDR2 is YSYEKL in the germline V gene. CDR3 coding DNA: TGCGCCAGCAGCCAAGTCGGACATTATAGCAATCAGCCCCAGCATTTT. Protein: CASSQVGHYSNQPQHF.

Comment on this clone: Because the CDR3 is missing its conserved closing phenylalanine or tryptophan, this is likely a read error. This chain links TRBV7-9 with TRBJ2-7, with a weak D call TRBD1 (5 bases). Per the germline V gene, CDR1 is SEHNR and CDR2 is FQNEAQ (reference sequence). The V end lost 5 bases, the J end lost 6 bases, and 14 bases lay between the germline ends. CDR3 length: 13 amino acids. CDR3 sequence (DNA): TGTGCCAGCAGCCCCGGTCAGGGCCCCGAGCAGTACCTC. Translated: CASSPGQGPEQYL.

The rearrangement uses TRBV5-4 and TRBJ2-7, with TRBD1 matching 8 bases. The CDR3 loop spans 15 amino acids. The trim removed 0 bases at V and 4 bases at J, leaving 6 bases unmatched. Germline CDR1 and CDR2: SGHNT and YYREEE (reference sequence). The CDR3 spells CASSLDVGTGYEQYF. The CDR3 nucleotides read TGTGCCAGCAGCTTGGACGTCGGGACAGGATACGAGCAGTACTTC.

CDR3 loop: CASSPGASGRGHEQYF. CDR3 DNA sequence: TGTGCCAGCAGTCCCGGGGCTAGCGGGAGGGGCCACGAGCAGTACTTC. The V and J genes are TRBV27 and TRBJ2-7, with 12 bases aligning to TRBD2. With 5 bases clipped from V and 5 bases from J, the junction kept 10 bases outside the gene matches. CDR3 size: 16 residues. The germline CDR1 and CDR2 sequences are MNHEY and SMNVEV (reference sequence).

This chain joins TRBV27 and TRBJ2-7; 9 nucleotides agree with TRBD1. The CDR3 contains 14 residues. The germline V gene encodes CDR1 MNHEY and CDR2 SMNVEV (reference sequence). V was clipped by 4 bases and J by 4 bases; unmatched bases: 5. For the CDR3, the DNA is TGTGCCAGCAGTTCTGTGGGACAGGGTTACGAGCAGTACTTC. Its protein product is CASSSVGQGYEQYF.